The source of this T cell receptor beta chain is a study of blood T cells in healthy people across ages. Then a second PCR, running about 6 to 12 cycles, was carried out with a sample-barcoded 5' primer and a J-beta primer mix. TCRdb passed the 5' RACE reads through MiXCR, listing each CDR3 protein once. Found here are roughly 700,000 distinct CDR3 sequences, approximately 25% of them singletons; the top ten hold 9.4%. The length of the CDR3 is 15 residues. Germline values: CDR1 LGHNA, CDR2 YSLEER. After removal of 0 bases from V and 6 bases from J, the junction contained 2 bases not matched to a gene. This same sample was also taken into another study, of T cells of mothers and their children.

This TCR was recovered from a boy under 18 in good health. This chain links TRBV4-3 with TRBJ1-4, with 9 positions matching TRBD1. Input material: blood. This CDR3 reads CASSQDGTGYEKLFF. The CDR3 bases are TGCGCCAGCAGCCAAGATGGGACAGGGTATGAAAAACTGTTTTTT.